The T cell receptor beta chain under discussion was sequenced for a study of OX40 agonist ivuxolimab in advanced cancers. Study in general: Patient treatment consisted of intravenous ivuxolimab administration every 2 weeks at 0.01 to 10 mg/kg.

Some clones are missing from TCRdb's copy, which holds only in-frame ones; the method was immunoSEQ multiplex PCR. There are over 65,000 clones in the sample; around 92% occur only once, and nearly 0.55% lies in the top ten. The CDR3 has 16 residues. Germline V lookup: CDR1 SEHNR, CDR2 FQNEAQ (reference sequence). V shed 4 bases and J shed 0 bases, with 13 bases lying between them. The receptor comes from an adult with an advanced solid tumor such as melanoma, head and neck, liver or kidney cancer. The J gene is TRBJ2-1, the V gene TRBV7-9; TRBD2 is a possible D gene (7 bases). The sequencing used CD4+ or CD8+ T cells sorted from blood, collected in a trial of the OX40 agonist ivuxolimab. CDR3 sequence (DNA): TGTGCCAGCAGCTCGAGGGGGGGAGTCTCCTACAATGAGCAGTTCTTC. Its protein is CASSSRGGVSYNEQFF.